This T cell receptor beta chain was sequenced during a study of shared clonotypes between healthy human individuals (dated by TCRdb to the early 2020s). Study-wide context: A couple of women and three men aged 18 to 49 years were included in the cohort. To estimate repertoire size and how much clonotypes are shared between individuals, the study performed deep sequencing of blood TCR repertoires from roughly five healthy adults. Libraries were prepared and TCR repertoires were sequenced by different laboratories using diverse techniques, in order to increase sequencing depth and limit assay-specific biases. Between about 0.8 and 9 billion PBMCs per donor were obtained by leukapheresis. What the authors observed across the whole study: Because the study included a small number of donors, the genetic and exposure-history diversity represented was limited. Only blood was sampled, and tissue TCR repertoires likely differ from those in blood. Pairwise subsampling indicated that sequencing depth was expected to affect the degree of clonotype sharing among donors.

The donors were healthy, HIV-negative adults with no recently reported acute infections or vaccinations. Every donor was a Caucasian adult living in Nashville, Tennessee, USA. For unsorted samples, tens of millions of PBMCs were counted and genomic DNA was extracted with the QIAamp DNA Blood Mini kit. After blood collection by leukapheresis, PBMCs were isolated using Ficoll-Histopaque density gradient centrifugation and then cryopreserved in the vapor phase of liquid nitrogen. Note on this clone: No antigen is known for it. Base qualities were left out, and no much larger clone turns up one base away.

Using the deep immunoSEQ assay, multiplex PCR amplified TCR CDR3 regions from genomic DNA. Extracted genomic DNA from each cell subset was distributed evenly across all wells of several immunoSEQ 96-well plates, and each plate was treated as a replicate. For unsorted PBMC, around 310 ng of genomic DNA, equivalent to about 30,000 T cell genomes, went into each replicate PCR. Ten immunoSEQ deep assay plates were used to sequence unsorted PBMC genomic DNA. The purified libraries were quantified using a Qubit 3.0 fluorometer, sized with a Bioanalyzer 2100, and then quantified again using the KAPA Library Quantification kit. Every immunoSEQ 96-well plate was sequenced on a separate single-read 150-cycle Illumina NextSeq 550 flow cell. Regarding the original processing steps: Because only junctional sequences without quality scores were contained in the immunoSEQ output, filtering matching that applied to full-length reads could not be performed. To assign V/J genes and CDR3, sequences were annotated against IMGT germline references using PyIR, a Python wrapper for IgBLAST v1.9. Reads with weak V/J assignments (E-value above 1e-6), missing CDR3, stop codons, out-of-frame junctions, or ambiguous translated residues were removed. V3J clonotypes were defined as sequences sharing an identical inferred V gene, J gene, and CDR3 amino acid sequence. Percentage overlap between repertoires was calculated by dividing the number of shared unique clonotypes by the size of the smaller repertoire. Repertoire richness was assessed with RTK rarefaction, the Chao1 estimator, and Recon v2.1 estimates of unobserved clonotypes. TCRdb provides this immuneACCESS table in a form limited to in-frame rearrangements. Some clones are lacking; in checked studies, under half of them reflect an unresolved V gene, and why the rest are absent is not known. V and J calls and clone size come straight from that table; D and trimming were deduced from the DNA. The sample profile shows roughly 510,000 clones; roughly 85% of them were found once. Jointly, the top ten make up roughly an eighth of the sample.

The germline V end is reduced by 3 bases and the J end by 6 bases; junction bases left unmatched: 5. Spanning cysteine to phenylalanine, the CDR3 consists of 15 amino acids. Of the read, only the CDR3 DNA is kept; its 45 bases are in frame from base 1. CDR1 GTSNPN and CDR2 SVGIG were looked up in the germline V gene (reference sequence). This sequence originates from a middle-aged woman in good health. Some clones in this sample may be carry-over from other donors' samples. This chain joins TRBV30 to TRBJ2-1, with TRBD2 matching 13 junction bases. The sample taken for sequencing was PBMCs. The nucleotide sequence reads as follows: TGTGCCTGGAGACCGGGACTAGCGGGACCCAATGAGCAGTTCTTC. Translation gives CAWRPGLAGPNEQFF.